The clone carrying this T cell receptor (beta chain) has ten or more counts. The antigen remains unidentified. This sample was included in a study of tumor-infiltrating lymphocytes in primary liver carcinoma. About the research overall: Staged T1-T3 N0M0, the tumors had sizes that ranged from about 4.2 to 11 cm across. Whole-study findings and limits: With p = 0.039, the top-250-clone fraction in tumors significantly exceeded that in blood.

Alongside blood RNA obtained from unsorted whole blood, germline DNA was also extracted. CDR1 and CDR2 from the germline V gene are SGHAT and FQDESV (reference sequence). The CDR3 sequence is 15 residues long. Trimming removed 5 bases at V and 5 bases at J, with 18 bases between. TCR beta cDNA came from about 470 ng total RNA, primed with a constant-region primer. ARM-PCR, slightly modified, supplied the TCR beta libraries through three nested multiplex PCR rounds. The study ran its first two PCR rounds for nine to eleven cycles each, using TRBV1-TRBV30 forward primers and a C-beta reverse primer. MiXCR was run by TCRdb on the multiplex PCR reads, yielding one entry per CDR3 protein. The data show about 320,000 distinct CDR3 sequences, with more than 55% seen just once and approximately 9% held by the top ten.

The sequencing sample was made of peripheral blood. This TCR was recovered from a man in his forties or fifties with primary liver carcinoma and hepatitis B virus infection. V gene TRBV11-1 combines with J gene TRBJ2-5; unclear D gene. CDR3 protein: CASSPTSSAPETQYF. DNA for the CDR3: TGTGCCAGCAGCCCCACGTCGTCGGCCCCGGAGACCCAGTACTTC.